This TCR beta chain is drawn from a study of cytomegalovirus exposure and HLA in healthy donors. 60 Vbeta and 13 Jbeta primers were used in PCR. The repertoire was sequenced with immunoSEQ multiplex PCR; TCRdb's copy has only in-frame clones and lacks some. The sample includes some 99,000 clones, roughly 76% of them seen just once. The germline CDR1 and CDR2 sequences are SGHDT and YYEEEE. V shed 4 bases and J 1 base; nucleotides not matched to a gene: 9. CDR3 length: 16 residues. V is TRBV5-6 and J is TRBJ2-5; 8 bases are shared with TRBD2. Sequenced input: PBMCs. The clonotype originates from a female donor in good health and CMV-seronegative. As DNA, the CDR3 is TGTGCCAGCAGCCCTTTACTGCGGGGGGTCCAAGAGACCCAGTACTTC. Protein product: CASSPLLRGVQETQYF.